This T cell receptor (beta chain) was recorded in a study of blood T cell repertoires in COVID-19 (dated by TCRdb to 2020 to 2021). For context, the study as a whole: The collaborator samples originated in the United States, Italy and Spain and spanned the acute and convalescent phases of COVID-19. The material from the prospective study consisted of cDNA or gDNA derived from T cells, B-cell-depleted T cells, or PBMCs. Subjects who had been exposed to COVID-19, were actively infected with it, or had recovered from it provided the deeply sampled blood TCRbeta repertoires that made up the dataset. A freely available public database, intended as a resource for researchers studying the immune response to SARS-CoV-2, is where the repertoires were released. Samples came from the ongoing ImmuneRACE study (first 160 participants) plus 1,254 subjects from 6 global collaborators. Nearly every sample came with metadata listing a de-identified subject ID, COVID-19 status, age in years and sex. Where available, HLA class I and class II types were obtained from metadata supplied by the sample provider rather than from assay-based typing. Study-level results and caveats: Clinical and demographic metadata were provided uncurated, with the amount varying by source and participant.

The CDR3 numbers 14 residues from cysteine through phenylalanine. Left in the record is the CDR3 DNA by itself, 42 bases read in frame from the first base. The germline V gene sets CDR1 to SGHTA and CDR2 to FQGNSA. Ends trimmed: V by 8 bases, J by 1 base; bases unmatched to a gene: 7. With respect to this clone: Its antigen has not been determined. Base qualities are not recorded, but no much larger clone differs from it by a single base.

Whole blood was collected in K2EDTA tubes by collaborating institutions according to the institutions' own protocols. For TCRbeta analysis, collaborators shipped samples in one of three forms: frozen whole blood, isolated PBMCs, or DNA extracted from either of those sample types. TCRbeta CDR3 regions were amplified from genomic DNA by means of the immunoSEQ Assay, a bias-controlled multiplex PCR. From the authors' description of their analysis: The number of nucleated cells in each sample was estimated from the amplification of reference gene primers within the assay. To quantify the absolute abundance of each unique TCRbeta CDR3 rearrangement, sequence reads were collapsed and filtered. For each sample, productive Simpson clonality was calculated as the square root of Simpson's diversity index across productive rearrangements. TCRdb provides this immuneACCESS table in a form limited to in-frame rearrangements. Some clones are lacking; in checked studies, under half of them reflect an unresolved V gene, and why the rest are absent is not known. The V and J calls and clone size are taken from that table; D and trimming were inferred from the DNA. The sample has a few hundred thousand clones on record, 89% of them singletons. The ten largest make up roughly 1.2% of the sample.

This chain is built from TRBV7-2 and TRBJ2-5; 7 bases in the middle match TRBD2. This clonotype was sampled from a man aged 40-49 years with acute or convalescent COVID-19. Input material: peripheral blood. The DNA reads as follows: TGTGCCAGCCGGCTACCGGGGGGCCAAGAGACCCAGTACTTC. Translation gives CASRLPGGQETQYF.